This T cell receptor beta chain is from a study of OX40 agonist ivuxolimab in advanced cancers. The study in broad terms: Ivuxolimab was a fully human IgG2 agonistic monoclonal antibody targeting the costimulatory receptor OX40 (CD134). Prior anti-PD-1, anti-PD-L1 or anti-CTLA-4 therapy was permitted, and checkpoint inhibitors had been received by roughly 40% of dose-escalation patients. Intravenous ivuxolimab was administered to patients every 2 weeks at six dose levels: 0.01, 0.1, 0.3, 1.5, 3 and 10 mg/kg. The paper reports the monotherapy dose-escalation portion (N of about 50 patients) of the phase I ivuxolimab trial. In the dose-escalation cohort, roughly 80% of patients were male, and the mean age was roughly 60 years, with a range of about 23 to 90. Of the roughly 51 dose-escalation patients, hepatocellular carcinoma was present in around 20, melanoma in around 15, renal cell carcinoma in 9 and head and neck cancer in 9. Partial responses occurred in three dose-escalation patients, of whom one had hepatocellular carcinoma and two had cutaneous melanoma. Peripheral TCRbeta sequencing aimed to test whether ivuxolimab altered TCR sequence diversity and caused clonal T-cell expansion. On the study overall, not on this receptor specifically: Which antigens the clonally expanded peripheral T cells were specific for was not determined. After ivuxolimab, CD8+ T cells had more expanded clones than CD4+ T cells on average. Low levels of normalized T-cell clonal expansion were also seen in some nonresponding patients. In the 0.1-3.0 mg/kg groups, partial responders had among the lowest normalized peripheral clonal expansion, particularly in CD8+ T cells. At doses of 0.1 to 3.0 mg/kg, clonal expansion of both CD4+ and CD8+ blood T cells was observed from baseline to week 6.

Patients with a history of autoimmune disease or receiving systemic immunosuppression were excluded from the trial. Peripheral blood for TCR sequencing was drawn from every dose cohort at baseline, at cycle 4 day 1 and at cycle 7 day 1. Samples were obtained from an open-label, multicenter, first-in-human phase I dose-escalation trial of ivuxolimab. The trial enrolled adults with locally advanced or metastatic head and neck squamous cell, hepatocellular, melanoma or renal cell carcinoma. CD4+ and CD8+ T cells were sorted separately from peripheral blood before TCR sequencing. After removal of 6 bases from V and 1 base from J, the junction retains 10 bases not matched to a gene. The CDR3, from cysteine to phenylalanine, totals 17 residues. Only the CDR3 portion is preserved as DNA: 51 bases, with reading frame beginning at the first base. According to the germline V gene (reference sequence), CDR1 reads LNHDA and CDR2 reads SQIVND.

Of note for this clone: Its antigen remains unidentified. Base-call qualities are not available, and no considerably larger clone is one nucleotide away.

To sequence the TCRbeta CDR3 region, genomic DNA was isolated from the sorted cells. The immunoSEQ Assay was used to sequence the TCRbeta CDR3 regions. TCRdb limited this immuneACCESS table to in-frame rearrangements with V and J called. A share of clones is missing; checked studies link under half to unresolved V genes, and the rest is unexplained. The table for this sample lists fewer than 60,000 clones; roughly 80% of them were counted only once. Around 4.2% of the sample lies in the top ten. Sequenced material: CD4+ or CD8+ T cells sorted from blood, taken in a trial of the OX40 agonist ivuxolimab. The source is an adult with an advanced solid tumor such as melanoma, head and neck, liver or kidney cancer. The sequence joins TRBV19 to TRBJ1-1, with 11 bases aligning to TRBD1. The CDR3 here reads CASSPGQGALANTEAFF. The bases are TGTGCCAGTAGCCCCGGACAGGGGGCGCTTGCGAACACTGAAGCTTTCTTT.